This T cell receptor (beta chain) was sequenced during a study of neoadjuvant anti-PD-1 for oral cavity cancer. Regarding time point: after neoadjuvant nivolumab, at surgical resection. The V and J ends lost 2 bases and 7 bases respectively, with 21 bases between them. The V gene's germline CDR1 is MNHEY and CDR2 SMNVEV (reference sequence). This CDR3 has 17 residues. Assay used: immunoSEQ multiplex PCR; TCRdb lists only in-frame clones, some missing. The sample yields around 14,000 clones, 60% to 75% seen once. The source was PBMCs, collected after nivolumab (anti-PD-1) treatment. The genes are TRBV27 and TRBJ1-5; tentatively, D is TRBD1 (6 bases). The sequence was collected from a person aged 35-80 years with oral cavity squamous cell carcinoma. The CDR3 DNA sequence: TGTGCCAGCAGTTTACCTTCGGGGGGCAGGAAGGACCAGCCCCAGCATTTT. This gives the protein CASSLPSGGRKDQPQHF.